Presented here are 16 T cell receptor beta chains from one specimen sequenced in a study of CD8 T cells in Susac syndrome. When the RNA was reverse transcribed, random hexamers were used with an input of about 0.5 to 1 ug. TCRdb fed the immunoSEQ multiplex PCR reads into MiXCR, producing one record per CDR3 protein. This table has roughly 130,000 distinct CDR3 sequences, about 95% appearing once. Material: CD4+ T cells from PBMCs. These receptor sequences come from a human donor in good health.

The V and J genes are TRBV3-1 and TRBJ2-2; a weak D match, TRBD2 (6 bases). CDR3 length: 14 amino acids. Germline V gene sequence: CDR1 LGHDT, CDR2 YNNKEL (reference sequence). The V end lost 8 bases, the J end lost 6 bases, and 16 bases lay between the germline ends. The CDR3 nucleotides are TGTGCCAGCGGAGGGCGGATGGCTGCCGGGGAGCTGTTTTTT. Its translation: CASGGRMAAGELFF.

The chain carries TRBV28 and TRBJ1-5, with TRBD1 matching 7 bases. The junction had 6 bases not matched to a gene; V was cut back by 9 bases and J by 4 bases. CDR3 length: 13 amino acids. Germline values: CDR1 MDHEN, CDR2 SYDVKM. CDR3: CASTDRVNQPQHF. CDR3 DNA sequence: TGTGCCAGTACCGACAGGGTAAATCAGCCCCAGCATTTT.

This rearrangement joins TRBV20-1 to TRBJ2-1; 11 bases map to TRBD2. The CDR3 extends over 17 amino acids. The germline CDR1 and CDR2 sequences are DFQATT and SNEGSKA (reference sequence). V dropped 2 bases and J dropped 0; count of bases not matched to a gene: 6. The DNA for the CDR3 is TGCAGTGCTAGAAGACCTAGCGGGAGGAGCTCCTACAATGAGCAGTTCTTC. Translated: CSARRPSGRSSYNEQFF.

The chain links TRBV20-1 to TRBJ2-7, with 8 nucleotides matching TRBD1. This CDR3 spans 13 amino acids. J was trimmed by 7 bases and V by 5 bases; bases with no gene match: 10. Germline V gene data show CDR1 as DFQATT and CDR2 as SNEGSKA (reference sequence). The CDR3 here is CSALRTGKGEQYF. The CDR3 DNA reads TGCAGTGCTTTACGGACAGGGAAGGGGGAGCAGTACTTC.

The rearrangement links TRBV29-1 to TRBJ2-7; D is perhaps TRBD1 (6 bases). CDR1 is SQVTM, CDR2 ANQGSEA, per germline. Trimming stripped 8 bases from V and 3 bases from J, with 17 bases between. This CDR3 has 13 residues. This CDR3 is CSWGQGPYYEQYF. For the CDR3, the DNA is TGCAGCTGGGGGCAGGGTCCTTACTACGAGCAGTACTTC.

This chain's CDR3 is CASSPEGARETQYF. CDR3 nucleotide sequence: TGTGCCAGTAGTCCCGAGGGGGCGCGGGAGACCCAGTACTTC. The chain has TRBV19 and TRBJ2-5, with 7 bases lining up with TRBD1. Germline V gives CDR1 LNHDA, CDR2 SQIVND (reference sequence). CDR3 length equals 14 residues. The ends lost 5 bases at V and 5 bases at J; junction bases unmatched: 8.

J is TRBJ2-5 and V is TRBV29-1, with 9 nucleotides matching TRBD2. Germline-derived CDR1 and CDR2 are SQVTM and ANQGSEA. This CDR3 is 13 amino acids long. In DNA form, the CDR3 reads TGCAGTACTAGCGGGTATAAGGGGGAGACCCAGTACTTC. It encodes CSTSGYKGETQYF.

The V and J genes are TRBV27 and TRBJ2-5; 7 nucleotides line up with TRBD2. Germline V gene data show CDR1 as MNHEY and CDR2 as SMNVEV (reference sequence). The CDR3 loop spans 13 amino acids. The J segment lost 7 bases and the V segment lost 9 bases, leaving 11 bases of the junction unmatched. DNA of the CDR3: TGTGCCAGTCAGGGAGGGGCGCCGGTGACCCAGTACTTC. This encodes CASQGGAPVTQYF.

J is TRBJ1-5 and V is TRBV7-2; D unclear. V lost 2 bases, J lost 6 bases, and 14 bases lay in between. The CDR3 runs 15 residues. Germline V CDR1 and CDR2: SGHTA, FQGNSA. The CDR3 spells CASSLMGSPGQPQHF. CDR3 sequence (DNA): TGTGCCAGCAGCTTAATGGGGAGCCCAGGTCAGCCCCAGCATTTT.

This chain joins TRBV4-1 and TRBJ2-5, with a weak D call TRBD2 (6 bases). V was pared by 3 bases and J by 3 bases, with 17 bases between. CDR3 length: 16 amino acids. Germline V CDR1 and CDR2: MGHRA, YSYEKL. The CDR3 loop is CASSQALRGGEETQYF. The CDR3 DNA sequence: TGCGCCAGCAGCCAGGCCCTTAGGGGCGGGGAAGAGACCCAGTACTTC.

The chain has TRBV20-1 and TRBJ2-1, with D possibly TRBD2 on 6 matching bases. The V end lost 6 bases, the J end lost 9 bases, and 12 bases lay between the germline ends. Germline values: CDR1 DFQATT, CDR2 SNEGSKA (reference sequence). The CDR3 length is 11 residues. The CDR3 spells CSALTSIEQFF. The CDR3 nucleotides are TGCAGTGCGCTGACTAGTATTGAGCAGTTCTTC.

This sequence joins TRBV29-1 and TRBJ2-7, with D possibly matching TRBD1 (5 bases). The CDR3 has 12 amino acids. The germline V gene encodes CDR1 SQVTM and CDR2 ANQGSEA. Trimming took 4 bases from V and 5 from J, leaving 12 bases between them. CDR3 sequence reads: CSVGRAVNEQYF. As DNA, the CDR3 is TGCAGCGTTGGCAGGGCGGTGAACGAGCAGTACTTC.

The chain combines TRBV6-2 or TRBV6-3 with TRBJ2-3, with D unclear. Trimming stripped 2 bases from V and 3 bases from J, with 15 bases between. The CDR3 has 16 residues. CDR1 MNHEY and CDR2 SVGEGT come from the germline V gene. The CDR3 spells CASSYPTLERTDTQYF. In DNA form, the CDR3 reads TGTGCCAGCAGTTACCCGACTTTGGAACGAACAGATACGCAGTATTTT.

The V call is TRBV6-4, the J call TRBJ2-3; 8 bases align to TRBD1. Germline values: CDR1 MRHNA, CDR2 SNTAGT. The CDR3 is 14 residues long. Trimming removed 5 bases from V and 3 bases from J; junction bases left unmatched: 4. DNA for the CDR3: TGTGCCAGCAGTATAAGGACAGGGACAGATACGCAGTATTTT. It translates to CASSIRTGTDTQYF.

The chain joins TRBV28 to TRBJ2-7, with D maybe TRBD1 (5 bases). Trimming cost V 8 bases and J 2 bases, with 13 bases left between them. The CDR3 runs to 13 residues. Germline CDR1 and CDR2: MDHEN and SYDVKM. The CDR3 here is CASGRTPTYEQYF. In nucleotides, the CDR3 is TGTGCCAGCGGTAGGACACCAACCTACGAGCAGTACTTC.

This clonotype was seen only a few times. CDR3 amino acids: CASASSGRHNEQFF. CDR3 nucleotide sequence: TGCGCCAGCGCCTCCAGTGGGAGACACAATGAGCAGTTCTTC. The chain has TRBV5-1 and TRBJ2-1, with D maybe TRBD2 (5 bases). There are 14 residues in the CDR3. Germline V gene sequence: CDR1 SGHRS, CDR2 YFSETQ. The V and J ends lost 7 bases and 5 bases respectively, with 16 bases between them.